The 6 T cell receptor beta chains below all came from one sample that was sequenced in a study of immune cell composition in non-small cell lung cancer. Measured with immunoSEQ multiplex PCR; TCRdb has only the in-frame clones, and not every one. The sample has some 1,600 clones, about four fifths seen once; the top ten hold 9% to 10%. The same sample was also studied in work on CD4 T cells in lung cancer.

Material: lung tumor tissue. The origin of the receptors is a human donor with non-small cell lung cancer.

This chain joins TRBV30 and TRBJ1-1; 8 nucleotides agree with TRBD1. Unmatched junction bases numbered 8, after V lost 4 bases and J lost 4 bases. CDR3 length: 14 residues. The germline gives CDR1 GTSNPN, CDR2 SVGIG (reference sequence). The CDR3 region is CAWIKRDRSTEAFF. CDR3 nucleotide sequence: TGTGCCTGGATTAAACGGGACAGGAGCACTGAAGCTTTCTTT.

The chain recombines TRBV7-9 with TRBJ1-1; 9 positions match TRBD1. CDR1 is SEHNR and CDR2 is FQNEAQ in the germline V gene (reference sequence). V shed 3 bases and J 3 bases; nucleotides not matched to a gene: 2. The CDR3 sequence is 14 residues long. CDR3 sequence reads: CASSFGTGYTEAFF. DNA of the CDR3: TGTGCCAGCAGCTTCGGGACAGGGTACACTGAAGCTTTCTTT.

The CDR3 nucleotides are TGTGCCAGCAGTCCTAACCGGGCAGGGCGGGAGACCCAGTACTTC. It codes for CASSPNRAGRETQYF. The V call is TRBV27, the J call TRBJ2-5, with TRBD1 as a possible D gene (5 bases). From germline, CDR1 is MNHEY and CDR2 SMNVEV (reference sequence). With 5 bases removed from V and 5 bases from J, the gap between germline ends came to 18 bases. CDR3 length equals 15 residues.

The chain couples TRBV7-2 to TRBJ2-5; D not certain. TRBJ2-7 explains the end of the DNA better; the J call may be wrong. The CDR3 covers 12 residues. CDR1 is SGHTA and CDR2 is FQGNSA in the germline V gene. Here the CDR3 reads CASSSPTYEQYF. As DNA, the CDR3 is TGTGCCAGCAGTTCCCCAACCTACGAGCAGTACTTC.

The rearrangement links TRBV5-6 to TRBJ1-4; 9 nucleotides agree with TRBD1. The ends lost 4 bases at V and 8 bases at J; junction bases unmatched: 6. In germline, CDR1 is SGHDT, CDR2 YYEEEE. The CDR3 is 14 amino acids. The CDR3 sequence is CASSIRTGVEKLFF. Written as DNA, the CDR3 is TGTGCCAGCAGCATACGGACAGGGGTCGAAAAACTGTTTTTT.

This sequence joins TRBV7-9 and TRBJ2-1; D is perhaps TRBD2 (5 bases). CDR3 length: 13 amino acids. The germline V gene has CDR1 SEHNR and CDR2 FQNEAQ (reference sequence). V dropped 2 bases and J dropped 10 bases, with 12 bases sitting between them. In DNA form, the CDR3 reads TGTGCCAGCAGCTTAATAACTAGTTCAGAGCAGTTCTTC. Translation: CASSLITSSEQFF.